This paragraph covers one TCR beta chain sequence. This entry is derived from a study of identical twins. The CDR3 is 13 residues long. Germline V gives CDR1 SEHNR, CDR2 FQNEAQ (reference sequence). V was trimmed by 5 bases and J by 6 bases, leaving 14 bases between them. TCRdb used MiXCR to reprocess the 5' RACE reads, holding one entry per CDR3 protein. The sample includes some 790,000 distinct CDR3 sequences, roughly 20% seen only once; the top ten take over 10%. These same records also appear under a second study, on T cells expressing NK-cell markers.

Sequencing was carried out using PBMCs. This clonotype was obtained from a woman younger than 30 in good health. The gene calls are TRBV7-9 and TRBJ2-7; D is undetermined. The DNA for the CDR3 is TGTGCCAGCAGCCCAGGACCTTTAGGCGAGCAGTACTTC. It encodes CASSPGPLGEQYF.